The clone carrying this T cell receptor (beta chain) has a single count. The source of the sample is a study of PD-1 blockade in classical Hodgkin lymphoma. The protocol was immunoSEQ multiplex PCR, while the TCRdb copy is restricted to in-frame clones and leaves out a portion. There are about 4,700 clones in the sample; approximately 70% occur only once, and approximately 61% lies in the top ten. Every one of the patients relapsed after autologous stem cell transplantation (brentuximab vedotin exposure was variable). Complete response, partial response or progressive disease was each patient's best response. V lost 4 bases to trimming and J lost 6 bases, with 18 bases between them. The germline V gene has CDR1 MNHEY and CDR2 SMNVEV (reference sequence). CDR3 length: 15 amino acids.

The sequence came from a human donor with classical Hodgkin lymphoma. The specimen comprised peripheral blood mononuclear cells (PBMCs), sampled before the second cycle of nivolumab. The chain joins TRBV27 to TRBJ2-5; possibly TRBD1 or TRBD2 for D (5 bases each). Written as DNA, the CDR3 is TGTGCCAGCAGTTCCGGGACCTCCCTGGAAAAGACCCAGTACTTC. It yields the protein CASSSGTSLEKTQYF.